The present TCR beta chain was sequenced within a study of post-analysis software for immune sequencing data. Included in the TCR beta cDNA libraries were unique molecular identifiers. A single record per CDR3 protein comes from TCRdb applying MiXCR to the PCR reads. The data show 650,000 to 900,000 distinct CDR3 sequences, with about 43% seen just once and approximately 4.4% held by the top ten. Comments on this clonotype: The antigen remains unidentified.

CDR3 length: 14 amino acids. Trimming at V came to 6 bases and at J to 2 bases, leaving 7 bases not matched to a gene. Germline CDR1 reads WSHSY; CDR2 reads SAAADI. Study-level results: Comparison of patients with controls showed 4 to 6 TRBV segments more frequent in patients, TRBV5-6, TRBV5-1 and TRBV20-1 among them.

The clonotype comes from a girl aged 5 to 17 with multiple sclerosis. The sequenced sample was blood. The V call is TRBV10-2, the J call TRBJ2-7; TRBD1 matches 7 bases. CDR3 bases: TGCGCCAGCAGGGCAGACAGGGACCCCTACGAGCAGTACTTC. Its protein is CASRADRDPYEQYF.